These 16 T cell receptor beta chains came from one sample sequenced in a study of response to subunit inactivated influenza vaccine (dated by TCRdb to 2017 to 2018). Library preparation used RT-PCR. Instrument on record: Illumina HiSeq 2500. Through fastp at Q25 and MiXCR, TCRdb rebuilt clones from the public reads, retaining in-frame beta chains. One record per CDR3 amino acid sequence lists the most common genes and DNA. Counted in this sample were 650,000 or so distinct CDR3 sequences; 14% of them appeared once. 7.6% of the sample lies in the top ten. Sample: PBMCs from blood, taken less than 15 days before vaccination. The receptors here all came from a man aged 50 to 59 who received an inactivated influenza vaccine. Donor details come from another sample of the same person, matched by shared clones.

The chain has TRBV24-1 and TRBJ2-3; no reliable D call. The CDR3 covers 14 residues. Germline CDR1 is KGHDR and CDR2 is SFDVKD. Trimming took off 2 bases at V and 4 bases at J, with 9 bases between the two ends. CDR3 nucleotide sequence: TGTGCCACCAGTGATTCCGGTGTCCCAGATACGCAGTATTTT. This sequence encodes CATSDSGVPDTQYF.

The chain is built from TRBV20-1 and TRBJ2-1; 9 nucleotides match TRBD2. The CDR3 length is 15 residues. From germline, CDR1 is DFQATT and CDR2 SNEGSKA (reference sequence). V dropped 4 bases and J dropped 4; count of bases not matched to a gene: 8. Written as DNA, the CDR3 is TGCAGTGCTAATCCCGGGACTAGCAGTTACAATGAGCAGTTCTTC. Its protein is CSANPGTSSYNEQFF.

On this clonotype itself: A read error may explain this, as a much larger clone is one base away. The J gene is TRBJ2-5, the V gene TRBV5-1, with D possibly being TRBD2 (6 bases). This CDR3 spans 16 amino acids. Germline V gene lookup returns CDR1 SGHRS and CDR2 YFSETQ. Trimming stripped 5 bases from V and 3 bases from J, with 20 bases between. The CDR3 nucleotides read TGCGCCAGCAGAGTCGGGGGTCGGTATGTTGAAGAGACCCAGTACTTC. Amino acids: CASRVGGRYVEETQYF.

V is TRBV11-2 and J is TRBJ2-5; D remains ambiguous. With 3 bases removed from V and 6 bases from J, the gap between germline ends came to 11 bases. Germline V lookup: CDR1 SGHAT, CDR2 FQNNGV. This CDR3 comprises 13 residues. The CDR3: CASSFKPRQTQYF. The CDR3 DNA follows: TGTGCCAGCAGCTTTAAGCCGCGGCAGACCCAGTACTTC.

This chain joins TRBV5-1 and TRBJ2-3, with TRBD2 matching over 7 bases. Germline CDR1 is SGHRS and CDR2 is YFSETQ. J gave up 4 bases and V 3 bases, and 11 bases lay outside the gene matches. This CDR3 spans 16 amino acids. CDR3 DNA sequence: TGCGCCAGCAGCTCCTCCGGGACTACCCCTTCAGATACGCAGTATTTT. This codes for CASSSSGTTPSDTQYF.

CDR3 nucleotides: TGTGCCAGCAGCTTAGCGCTCGGCCTCTATGGCTACACCTTC. This encodes CASSLALGLYGYTF. V gene TRBV7-9 combines with J gene TRBJ1-2, with no clear D. Deletions cut 0 bases from V and 4 bases from J, with 9 bases between. The CDR3 sequence is 14 residues long. The germline gives CDR1 SEHNR, CDR2 FQNEAQ (reference sequence).

The genes are TRBV5-5 and TRBJ2-5; D unclear. V was pared by 0 bases and J by 0 bases, with 6 bases between. This CDR3 region has 14 residues. Germline CDR1 SGHKS, CDR2 YYEKEE (reference sequence). The CDR3 DNA follows: TGTGCCAGCAGCTTGGGCAACAACCAAGAGACCCAGTACTTC. It encodes CASSLGNNQETQYF.

V gene TRBV20-1 combines with J gene TRBJ2-3; D may be TRBD1 (6 bases). V lost 6 bases, J lost 3 bases, and 10 bases lay in between. This CDR3 spans 12 amino acids. Germline loops: CDR1 DFQATT, CDR2 SNEGSKA (reference sequence). The CDR3 loop is CSARTDTDTQYF. CDR3 bases: TGCAGTGCAAGGACAGATACAGATACGCAGTATTTT.

This chain connects TRBV29-1 to TRBJ2-1; D may be TRBD1 or TRBD2 (5 bases each). CDR1 SQVTM and CDR2 ANQGSEA come from the germline V gene. CDR3 length equals 15 residues. Deletions cut 2 bases from V and 0 bases from J, with 11 bases between. CDR3 region: CSVELWDRSYNEQFF. In DNA form, the CDR3 reads TGCAGCGTTGAATTGTGGGACCGCTCCTACAATGAGCAGTTCTTC.

This clonotype was observed a few times. The chain recombines TRBV9 with TRBJ1-1; the D is unclear. Germline V lookup: CDR1 SGDLS, CDR2 YYNGEE. Trimming shortened V by 3 bases and J by 3 bases, and 9 bases separated the two germline ends. The CDR3 is 13 amino acids. The chain's CDR3 is CASSGGSDTEAFF. The CDR3 DNA follows: TGTGCCAGCAGCGGGGGTTCGGACACTGAAGCTTTCTTT.

This clonotype was seen a handful of times. This chain uses TRBV28 with TRBJ2-1, with D possibly being TRBD2 (5 bases). Trimming stripped 2 bases from V and 3 bases from J, with 11 bases between. The germline gives CDR1 MDHEN, CDR2 SYDVKM. This CDR3 contains 15 residues. CDR3 residues: CASSLDYAYYNEQFF. DNA of the CDR3: TGTGCCAGCAGTTTAGACTACGCGTACTACAATGAGCAGTTCTTC.

This chain joins TRBV19 and TRBJ2-2; TRBD2 matches at 7 bases. The V and J ends lost 7 bases and 4 bases, in that order; junction bases with no gene match: 3. Germline-derived CDR1 and CDR2 are LNHDA and SQIVND (reference sequence). The CDR3 runs to 13 residues. In nucleotides, the CDR3 is TGTGCCAGTAAGCGGGATGGCACCGGGGAGCTGTTTTTT. Translated: CASKRDGTGELFF.

The table lists this clonotype with many counts. V and J are TRBV4-3 and TRBJ1-2; tentative D call: TRBD1 (6 bases). The CDR3 covers 15 residues. Trimming removed 4 bases at V and 0 bases at J, with 12 bases between. Germline loops: CDR1 LGHNA, CDR2 YSLEER. The CDR3 reads CASSLQRGANYGYTF. In DNA form, the CDR3 reads TGCGCCAGCAGCCTCCAAAGGGGGGCTAACTATGGCTACACCTTC.

This clonotype has just a few counts. The chain has TRBV6-1 and TRBJ1-4; 7 bases fit TRBD1. Germline V CDR1 and CDR2: MNHNS, SASEGT. The CDR3 is 17 residues long. V dropped 5 bases and J dropped 7; count of bases not matched to a gene: 16. In DNA form, the CDR3 reads TGTGCCAGCAGTAATCCTCGACAGGGTTCAAGTCGTGAAAAACTGTTTTTT. This translates into CASSNPRQGSSREKLFF.

V is TRBV20-1 and J is TRBJ1-5, with 11 bases that match TRBD1. V lost 5 bases, J lost 6 bases, and 9 bases stayed unmatched. This CDR3 is built from 15 residues. In germline, CDR1 is DFQATT, CDR2 SNEGSKA (reference sequence). The CDR3 nucleotides read TGCAGTGCTGAAAACCGGGACAGGGGGTTTCAGCCCCAGCATTTT. It is translated as CSAENRDRGFQPQHF.

This clonotype was observed a few times. The chain joins TRBV2 to TRBJ2-7; 11 bases line up with TRBD1. V was clipped by 6 bases and J by 5 bases; unmatched bases: 9. The CDR3 contains 15 residues. Germline CDR1 and CDR2: SNHLY and FYNNEI. CDR3 region: CASRDRGPDKNEQYF. DNA for the CDR3: TGTGCCAGCAGGGACAGGGGGCCTGACAAAAACGAGCAGTACTTC.